This T cell receptor (beta chain) was sequenced in a study of Ad26.COV2.S vaccination and SARS-CoV-2 variants. Study at large: Enrolled in COV1001, the donor was in the Ad26.COV2.S trial arm, which received the vaccine. Administration of Ad26.COV2.S was intramuscular, either once or twice 56 days apart. Study findings and constraints: Spike-specific TCR breadth in vaccine recipients exceeded that seen in placebo recipients.

On this clone itself: Its antigen remains unknown.

Per the germline V gene, CDR1 is MNHEY and CDR2 is SVGAGI. The CDR3 consists of 11 residues. Trimming shortened V by 8 bases and J by 5 bases, and 9 bases separated the two germline ends. The assay was immunoSEQ multiplex PCR, and TCRdb's table has in-frame clones only and misses some. The data contain 440,000 or so clones, roughly nine tenths of them singletons. The treatment is: some 19 received Ad26.COV2.S at low or high dose, single or two shots; about 5 received placebo; per-sample allocation not given. The investigators took samples on day 63 after the first vaccine or placebo injection. The study used a vaccine consisting of an Ad26 vector that expressed Wuhan-strain SARS-CoV-2 spike.

Sequencing used peripheral blood, obtained in a trial of Ad26.COV2.S vaccine versus placebo. The source of this sequence is a person between 18 and 59 years old who received the Ad26.COV2.S COVID-19 vaccine or a placebo. This chain links TRBV6-5 with TRBJ2-5; possible D gene TRBD1, 6 bases. CDR3 in DNA: TGTGCCAGCGGACAGACGGAGACCCAGTACTTC. This sequence encodes CASGQTETQYF.